What follows are 15 T cell receptor beta chains derived from one specimen sequenced in a study of shared clonotypes between healthy human individuals. Produced via immunoSEQ multiplex PCR; TCRdb's table is partial and in-frame only. The sample consists of about a million clones, about 80% of them appearing once. The specimen sequenced was memory CD4+ T cells sorted from blood. Sample subset: CD45RA-negative fraction. Every receptor here comes from a man between 18 and 29 years old in good health.

This clone was recorded a few times. The chain employs TRBV14 and TRBJ2-7; no clear D gene. CDR1 SGHDN and CDR2 FVKESK come from the germline V gene. Trimming took off 4 bases at V and 6 bases at J, with 13 bases between the two ends. This CDR3 region has 13 residues. CDR3 nucleotides: TGTGCCAGCAGCCGGGCCTCGTTGGGCGAGCAGTACTTC. Protein: CASSRASLGEQYF.

The genes are TRBV6-1 and TRBJ2-1; a possible D gene is TRBD1 (5 bases). There are 11 residues in the CDR3. The germline gives CDR1 MNHNS, CDR2 SASEGT. Trimming took 10 bases from V and 6 from J, leaving 10 bases between them. The CDR3 DNA is TGTGCCACATCCAGGGTCAATGAGCAGTTCTTC. It encodes CATSRVNEQFF.

The chain links TRBV7-8 to TRBJ2-1; 7 bases are shared with TRBD2. J gave up 3 bases and V 3 bases, and 5 bases lay outside the gene matches. There are 15 residues in the CDR3. Germline CDR1 and CDR2: SGHVS and FQNEAQ. The CDR3 protein is CASSLAGTNYNEQFF. The CDR3 bases are TGTGCCAGCAGCTTGGCCGGGACTAACTACAATGAGCAGTTCTTC.

This chain joins TRBV6-1 and TRBJ1-6; the D is unclear. The CDR3 runs 13 residues. Germline CDR1 MNHNS, CDR2 SASEGT. With 2 bases removed from V and 8 bases from J, the gap between germline ends came to 7 bases. CDR3 in DNA: TGTGCCAGCAGTGAATGGGTGGATTCACCCCTCCACTTT. It yields the protein CASSEWVDSPLHF.

J is TRBJ2-5 and V is TRBV2, with 8 bases fitting TRBD2. The CDR3 spans 14 residues. V lost 7 bases, J lost 7 bases, and 11 bases stayed unmatched. The germline CDR1 and CDR2 sequences are SNHLY and FYNNEI. The DNA of the CDR3 is TGTGCCAGCATGAGAAGCGGGGGTTTAGGGACCCAGTACTTC. As protein: CASMRSGGLGTQYF.

This clone showed up just a few times. V and J are TRBV29-1 and TRBJ2-1; D tentatively fits TRBD1 or TRBD2 (5 bases each). CDR3 size: 14 residues. Trimming left V 6 bases short and J 1 base short, with 13 bases between. The V gene's germline CDR1 is SQVTM and CDR2 ANQGSEA. CDR3 in DNA: TGCAGCGTCTCTCGGGACGGATCCTACAATGAGCAGTTCTTC. Protein product: CSVSRDGSYNEQFF.

The chain uses TRBV6-5 and TRBJ2-7; TRBD1 matches 11 bases. J lost 3 bases, V lost 5 bases, and 6 bases had no gene match. Germline CDR1 is MNHEY and CDR2 is SVGAGI. The CDR3 is 15 amino acids. The CDR3 DNA reads TGTGCCAGCAGTCTAGGGACAGGGGGGAACTACGAGCAGTACTTC. Encoded protein: CASSLGTGGNYEQYF.

This clone was counted a few times. The chain links TRBV5-6 to TRBJ2-5; D is perhaps TRBD1 (6 bases). The germline V gene encodes CDR1 SGHDT and CDR2 YYEEEE. CDR3 length: 14 amino acids. The V end lost 2 bases, the J end lost 5 bases, and 13 bases lay between the germline ends. CDR3: CASSFYRARETQYF. The CDR3 nucleotides are TGTGCCAGCAGCTTTTACAGGGCGCGGGAGACCCAGTACTTC.

The chain combines TRBV15 with TRBJ2-5; no firm D call. Trimming shortened V by 0 bases and J by 5 bases, and 4 bases separated the two germline ends. Germline loops: CDR1 LNHNV, CDR2 YYDKDF (reference sequence). This CDR3 has 12 amino acids. This chain's CDR3 is CATSRDWETQYF. The CDR3 DNA follows: TGTGCCACCAGCAGAGATTGGGAGACCCAGTACTTC. Drawing the rest from reference TRBV15 and TRBJ2-5, the complete variable domain is DAMVIQNPRYQVTQFGKPVTLSCSQTLNHNVMYWYQQKSSQAPKLLFHYYDKDFNNEADTPDNFQSRRPNTSFCFLDIRSPGLGDTAMYLCATSRDWETQYFGPGTRLLVL.

The chain links TRBV11-2 to TRBJ2-3; 8 bases match TRBD2. Germline assignment: CDR1 SGHAT and CDR2 FQNNGV. This CDR3 spans 16 amino acids. V shed 1 base and J 2 bases; nucleotides not matched to a gene: 5. The CDR3 protein is CASSLGRRGDTDTQYF. The CDR3, as DNA: TGTGCCAGCAGCTTAGGGAGGCGGGGGGACACAGATACGCAGTATTTT. The entire variable domain, with the rest obtained from reference TRBV11-2 and TRBJ2-3, is as follows: EAGVAQSPRYKIIEKRQSVAFWCNPISGHATLYWYQQILGQGPKLLIQFQNNGVVDDSQLPKDRFSAERLKGVDSTLKIQPAKLEDSAVYLCASSLGRRGDTDTQYFGPGTRLTVL.

The V call is TRBV9, the J call TRBJ2-7, with D unclear. This CDR3 has 15 amino acids. V lost 0 bases to trimming and J lost 3 bases, with 13 bases between them. CDR1 and CDR2 from the germline V gene are SGDLS and YYNGEE. The CDR3 nucleotides read TGTGCCAGCAGCGTAGATCCGACCCCAAGCTACGAGCAGTACTTC. Its translation: CASSVDPTPSYEQYF.

Points on this clone: One junction end disagrees with the germline gene, perhaps due to a read error. The chain's CDR3 is CASSDQHNSPLHF. The CDR3 DNA sequence: TGCGCCAGCAGCGATCAGCATAATTCACCCCTCCACTTT. The gene calls are TRBV5-5 and TRBJ1-6; D gene uncertain. The CDR3 is 13 residues long. CDR1 and CDR2 (germline): SGHKS, YYEKEE (reference sequence).

V is TRBV7-2 and J is TRBJ2-1; D unclear. Trimming removed 1 base at V and 4 bases at J, with 11 bases between. Germline CDR1 reads SGHTA; CDR2 reads FQGNSA. This CDR3 spans 15 amino acids. This CDR3 is CASSLERAAYNEQFF. The DNA of the CDR3 is TGTGCCAGCAGCTTAGAGCGAGCAGCGTACAATGAGCAGTTCTTC.

The genes are TRBV7-9 and TRBJ2-7, with D possibly TRBD1 on 5 matching bases. CDR3 size: 14 residues. V gave up 5 bases and J gave up 6 bases, with 17 bases separating them. Germline V CDR1 and CDR2: SEHNR, FQNEAQ (reference sequence). The DNA for the CDR3 is TGTGCCAGCAGCCCCCTGGGCGGACAAGGCGAGCAGTACTTC. Its translation: CASSPLGGQGEQYF.

The rearrangement links TRBV5-1 to TRBJ1-6, with 8 positions matching TRBD1. V lost 5 bases and J lost 7; bases outside the gene matches: 11. The germline V gene has CDR1 SGHRS and CDR2 YFSETQ. The CDR3 is 16 amino acids. CDR3 loop: CASRIGQGLGNSPLHF. CDR3 DNA: TGCGCCAGCAGGATCGGACAGGGCCTTGGGAATTCACCCCTCCACTTT.